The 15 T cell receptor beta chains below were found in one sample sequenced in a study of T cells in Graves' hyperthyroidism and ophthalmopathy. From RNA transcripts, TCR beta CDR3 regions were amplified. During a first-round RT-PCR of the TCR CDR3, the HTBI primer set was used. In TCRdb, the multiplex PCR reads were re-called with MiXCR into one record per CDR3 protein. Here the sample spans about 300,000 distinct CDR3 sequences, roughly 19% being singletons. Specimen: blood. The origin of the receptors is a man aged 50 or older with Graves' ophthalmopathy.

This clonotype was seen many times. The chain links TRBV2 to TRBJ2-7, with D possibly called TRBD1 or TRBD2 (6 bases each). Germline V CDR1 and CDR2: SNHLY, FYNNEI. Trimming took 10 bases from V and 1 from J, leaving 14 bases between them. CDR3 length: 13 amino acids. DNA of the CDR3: TGTGCCACGTTAGCGGACAGTTCCTACGAGCAGTACTTC. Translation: CATLADSSYEQYF.

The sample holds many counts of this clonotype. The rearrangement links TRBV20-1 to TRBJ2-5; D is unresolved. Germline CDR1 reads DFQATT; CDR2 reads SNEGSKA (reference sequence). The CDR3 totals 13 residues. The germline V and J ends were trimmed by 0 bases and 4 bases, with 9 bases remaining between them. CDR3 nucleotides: TGCAGTGCTAGAGATCCGGCCCGAGAGACCCAGTACTTC. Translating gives CSARDPARETQYF.

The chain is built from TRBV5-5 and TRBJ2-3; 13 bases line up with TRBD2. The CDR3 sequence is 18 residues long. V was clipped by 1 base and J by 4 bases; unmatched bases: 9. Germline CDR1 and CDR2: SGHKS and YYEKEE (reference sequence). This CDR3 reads CASSLTGTSGMGADTQYF. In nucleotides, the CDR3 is TGTGCCAGCAGCTTGACAGGGACTAGCGGGATGGGCGCAGATACGCAGTATTTT.

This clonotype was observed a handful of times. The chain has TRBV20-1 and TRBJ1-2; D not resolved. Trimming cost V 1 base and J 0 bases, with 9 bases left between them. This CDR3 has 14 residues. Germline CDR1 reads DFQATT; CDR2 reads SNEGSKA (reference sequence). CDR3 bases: TGCAGTGCTAGAGGGATAGCTTCTAACTATGGCTACACCTTC. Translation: CSARGIASNYGYTF.

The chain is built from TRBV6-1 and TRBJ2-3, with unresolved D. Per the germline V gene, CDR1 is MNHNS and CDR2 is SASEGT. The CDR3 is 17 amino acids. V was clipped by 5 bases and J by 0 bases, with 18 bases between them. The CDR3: CASSHPQLVASTDTQYF. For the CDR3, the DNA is TGTGCCAGCAGTCACCCCCAACTTGTTGCTAGCACAGATACGCAGTATTTT.

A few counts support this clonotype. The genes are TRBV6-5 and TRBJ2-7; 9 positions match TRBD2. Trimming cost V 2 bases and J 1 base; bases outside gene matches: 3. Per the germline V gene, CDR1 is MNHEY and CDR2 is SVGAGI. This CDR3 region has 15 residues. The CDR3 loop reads CASSYRAGGSYEQYF. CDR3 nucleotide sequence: TGTGCCAGCAGTTACCGAGCGGGAGGTTCCTACGAGCAGTACTTC.

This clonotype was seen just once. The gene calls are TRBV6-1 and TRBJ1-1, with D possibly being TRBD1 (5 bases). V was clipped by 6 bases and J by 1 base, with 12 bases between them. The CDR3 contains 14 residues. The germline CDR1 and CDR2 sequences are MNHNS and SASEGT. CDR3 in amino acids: CASSRDGENTEAFF. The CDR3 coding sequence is TGTGCCAGCAGCCGGGACGGGGAGAACACTGAAGCTTTCTTT.

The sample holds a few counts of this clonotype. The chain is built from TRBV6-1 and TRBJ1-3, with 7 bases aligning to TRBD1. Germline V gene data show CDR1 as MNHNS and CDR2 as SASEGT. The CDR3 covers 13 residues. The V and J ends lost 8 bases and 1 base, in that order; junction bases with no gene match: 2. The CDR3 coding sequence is TGTGCCAGCTTGACAGGGTCTGGAAACACCATATATTTT. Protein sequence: CASLTGSGNTIYF.

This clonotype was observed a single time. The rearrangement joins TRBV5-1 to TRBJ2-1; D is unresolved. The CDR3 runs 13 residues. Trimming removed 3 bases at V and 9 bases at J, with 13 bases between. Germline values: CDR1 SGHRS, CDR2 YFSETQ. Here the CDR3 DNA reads TGCGCCAGCAGCTGGACCCCCTCGGGTGAGCAGTTCTTC. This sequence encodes CASSWTPSGEQFF.

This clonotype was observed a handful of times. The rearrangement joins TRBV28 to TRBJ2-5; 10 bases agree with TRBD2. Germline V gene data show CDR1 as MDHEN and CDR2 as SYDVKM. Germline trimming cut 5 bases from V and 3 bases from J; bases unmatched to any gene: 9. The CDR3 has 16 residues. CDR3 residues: CASSTASGSFEETQYF. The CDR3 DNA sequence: TGTGCCAGCAGTACAGCTAGCGGGAGTTTCGAAGAGACCCAGTACTTC.

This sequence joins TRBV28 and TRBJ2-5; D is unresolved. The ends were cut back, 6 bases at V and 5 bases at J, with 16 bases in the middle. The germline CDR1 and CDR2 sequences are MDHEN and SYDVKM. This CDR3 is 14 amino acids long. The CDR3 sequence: CASSKPDIIETQYF. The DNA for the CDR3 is TGTGCCAGCAGCAAACCAGACATTATCGAGACCCAGTACTTC.

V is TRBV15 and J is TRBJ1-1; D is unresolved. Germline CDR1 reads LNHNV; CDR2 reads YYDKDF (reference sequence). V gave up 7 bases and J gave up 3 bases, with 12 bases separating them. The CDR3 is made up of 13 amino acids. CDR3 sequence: CATKYSFDTEAFF. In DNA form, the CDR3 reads TGTGCCACCAAGTACAGCTTCGACACTGAAGCTTTCTTT.

The DNA of the CDR3 is TGTGCCAGCAGGGCCGACAGGATTAATGAAAAACTGTTTTTT. It is translated as CASRADRINEKLFF. The chain links TRBV28 to TRBJ1-4; D possibly corresponds to TRBD1 (6 bases). Trimming took off 6 bases at V and 4 bases at J, with 12 bases between the two ends. The CDR3 extends over 14 amino acids. CDR1 is MDHEN and CDR2 is SYDVKM in the germline V gene.

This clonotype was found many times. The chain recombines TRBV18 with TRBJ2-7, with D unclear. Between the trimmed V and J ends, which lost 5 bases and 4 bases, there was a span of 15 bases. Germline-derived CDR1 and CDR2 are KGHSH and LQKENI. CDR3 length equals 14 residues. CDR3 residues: CASSTRRAGYEQYF. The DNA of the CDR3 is TGTGCCAGCTCAACCCGTAGGGCTGGGTACGAGCAGTACTTC.

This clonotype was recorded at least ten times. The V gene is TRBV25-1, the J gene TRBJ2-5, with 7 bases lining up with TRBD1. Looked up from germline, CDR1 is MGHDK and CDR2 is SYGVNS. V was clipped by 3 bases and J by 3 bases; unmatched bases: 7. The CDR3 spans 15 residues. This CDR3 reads CASSDRDSPEETQYF. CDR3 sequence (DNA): TGTGCCAGCAGTGACCGGGACAGTCCTGAAGAGACCCAGTACTTC.